This T cell receptor (beta chain) derives from a study of blood T cell repertoires in COVID-19. Study at large: The United States, Italy and Spain provided the acute and convalescent COVID-19 samples. The cDNA or gDNA used as material had been derived from T cells, B-cell-depleted T cells, or PBMCs.

Study processing details: For nucleated cells, counts were estimated from reference gene primer amplification. Sequencing used immunoSEQ multiplex PCR; TCRdb keeps in-frame clones, though not all of them. V and J calls and clone size follow that table, whereas D and trimming were derived from the DNA. The sample gives 150,000 to 200,000 clones, about 81% of which show up once; roughly a tenth is in the top ten. The length of the CDR3 is 11 residues. V shed 1 base and J shed 10 bases, with 7 bases lying between them. Germline V gives CDR1 GTSNPN, CDR2 SVGIG (reference sequence). The chain carries TRBV30 and TRBJ1-4, with a tentative D call TRBD1 (5 bases). What was sequenced was peripheral blood. The receptor was isolated from a human donor in a cohort sampled during active COVID-19. CDR3 in DNA: TGTGCCTGGAGTGGGGGGGGAAAACTGTTTTTT. Protein: CAWSGGGKLFF.